The 15 T cell receptor beta chains reported below all come from one sample, sequenced in a study of T cell changes during pregnancy in multiple sclerosis. The protocol was immunoSEQ multiplex PCR, while the TCRdb copy is restricted to in-frame clones and leaves out a portion. The table records 25,000 to 35,000 clones, about 85% of them present only once. The sequencing used CD8+ T cells from peripheral blood mononuclear cells, collected after pregnancy. These receptors all stem from a female donor with multiple sclerosis, enrolled in a pregnancy study.

This sequence joins TRBV13 and TRBJ1-2; the D is unclear. V was clipped by 4 bases and J by 3 bases, with 15 bases between them. The CDR3 extends over 15 amino acids. CDR1 is PRHDT and CDR2 is FYEKMQ in the germline V gene (reference sequence). CDR3 DNA: TGTGCCAGCAGCTCCCCTACCGCCCAATACTATGGCTACACCTTC. Residues: CASSSPTAQYYGYTF.

V usage is TRBV15 and J usage is TRBJ1-5; perhaps TRBD1 as D (6 bases). Trimming pared 0 bases from V and 1 base from J, leaving 13 bases between. Germline V lookup: CDR1 LNHNV, CDR2 YYDKDF (reference sequence). The CDR3 is 17 residues long. The CDR3 nucleotides read TGTGCCACCAGCAGAGAGGCTGGGGGGGCGAGCAATCAGCCCCAGCATTTT. Translating it yields CATSREAGGASNQPQHF. Supplemented by reference TRBV15 and TRBJ1-5, the full variable domain reads DAMVIQNPRYQVTQFGKPVTLSCSQTLNHNVMYWYQQKSSQAPKLLFHYYDKDFNNEADTPDNFQSRRPNTSFCFLDIRSPGLGDTAMYLCATSREAGGASNQPQHFGDGTRLSIL.

V gene TRBV30 combines with J gene TRBJ1-1; 7 bases are a match to TRBD1. V was clipped by 3 bases and J by 10 bases; unmatched bases: 11. Germline V gene lookup returns CDR1 GTSNPN and CDR2 SVGIG (reference sequence). CDR3 length: 13 amino acids. The CDR3 spells CAWSAGQDLRAFF. For the CDR3, the DNA is TGTGCCTGGAGCGCTGGACAGGATTTGAGAGCTTTCTTT.

The J gene is TRBJ2-7, the V gene TRBV19; tentatively, D is TRBD1 (5 bases). V lost 3 bases and J lost 2, with 14 bases in between. Germline V gene lookup returns CDR1 LNHDA and CDR2 SQIVND (reference sequence). The CDR3 totals 15 residues. The CDR3, as DNA: TGTGCCAGTAGTATGGTACCAGGGATAACCTACGAGCAGTACTTC. As protein: CASSMVPGITYEQYF.

This clone has only one observation. The gene calls are TRBV5-1 and TRBJ2-7; 12 bases fit TRBD2. With 3 bases clipped from V and 2 bases from J, the junction kept 3 bases outside the gene matches. Per germline, CDR1 SGHRS and CDR2 YFSETQ. The CDR3 sequence is 15 residues long. CDR3 protein: CASSCTSGGTYEQYF. DNA of the CDR3: TGCGCCAGCAGCTGTACTAGCGGGGGGACCTACGAGCAGTACTTC.

The chain links TRBV6-6 to TRBJ1-2; 7 bases agree with TRBD1. The CDR3 has 15 residues. Germline-derived CDR1 and CDR2 are MNHNY and SVGAGI (reference sequence). J was trimmed by 6 bases and V by 1 base; bases with no gene match: 8. The CDR3 sequence: CASSYWATGEDGYTF. The DNA of the CDR3 is TGTGCCAGCAGTTACTGGGCAACAGGGGAAGATGGCTACACCTTC.

This clone was seen once. The CDR3 coding sequence is TGTGCCAGCAGCTTAGCGGTCGGTGGGGGCTGGGGAAAGCCGGATGAGCAGTTCTTC. It translates to CASSLAVGGGWGKPDEQFF. The chain has TRBV7-9 and TRBJ2-1; a weak D match, TRBD1 (6 bases). The germline gives CDR1 SEHNR, CDR2 FQNEAQ (reference sequence). The ends were cut back, 0 bases at V and 8 bases at J, with 26 bases in the middle. The CDR3 covers 19 residues.

This chain links TRBV27 with TRBJ2-7, with TRBD1 matching over 9 bases. CDR1 and CDR2 (germline): MNHEY, SMNVEV (reference sequence). The V gene end was trimmed by 4 bases and the J gene end by 6 bases; junction bases not matched to a gene: 13. The CDR3 sequence is 16 residues long. This CDR3 is CASSWGPGQGSSEQYF. For the CDR3, the DNA is TGTGCCAGCAGTTGGGGACCGGGACAGGGCTCATCCGAGCAGTACTTC.

In DNA, the CDR3 is TGTGCCAGCAGCTCAGCCGGAGCTCGGGAGCTGTTTTTT. Translating gives CASSSAGARELFF. This sequence joins TRBV9 and TRBJ2-2; D is ambiguous. Germline V lookup: CDR1 SGDLS, CDR2 YYNGEE. This CDR3 comprises 13 residues. The V end lost 4 bases, the J end lost 9 bases, and 13 bases lay between the germline ends.

This CDR3 is CASSFQLGTSSPYEQYF. DNA for the CDR3: TGTGCCAGCAGTTTCCAGTTGGGGACTAGTTCCCCCTACGAGCAGTACTTC. The chain is built from TRBV28 and TRBJ2-7, with 8 bases that match TRBD2. The germline gives CDR1 MDHEN, CDR2 SYDVKM. The V and J ends lost 3 bases and 2 bases, in that order; junction bases with no gene match: 12. The CDR3 is made up of 17 amino acids. The entire variable domain, with the rest obtained from reference TRBV28 and TRBJ2-7, is as follows: DVKVTQSSRYLVKRTGEKVFLECVQDMDHENMFWYRQDPGLGLRLIYFSYDVKMKEKGDIPEGYSVSREKKERFSLILESASTNQTSMYLCASSFQLGTSSPYEQYFGPGTRLTVT.

The V call is TRBV4-3, the J call TRBJ1-1, with no clear D. There are 12 residues in the CDR3. The V end was cut by 0 bases, the J end by 8 bases, with 7 bases between. Looked up from germline, CDR1 is LGHNA and CDR2 is YSLEER. The CDR3 loop is CASSQDRVEAFF. In DNA, the CDR3 is TGCGCCAGCAGCCAAGATCGGGTGGAAGCTTTCTTT.

Only one count was recorded for this clone. V gene TRBV16 combines with J gene TRBJ1-4; the D is unclear. The V end lost 0 bases, the J end lost 1 base, and 3 bases lay between the germline ends. Germline CDR1 and CDR2: KGHSY and FQNENV. This CDR3 has 14 residues. The CDR3 region has the DNA TGTGCCAGCAGCCAATCCGGAACTAATGAAAAACTGTTTTTT. It yields the protein CASSQSGTNEKLFF.

This chain joins TRBV9 and TRBJ2-2, with D maybe TRBD1 (5 bases). The CDR3 extends over 13 amino acids. Trimming pared 1 base from V and 6 bases from J, leaving 7 bases between. The germline gives CDR1 SGDLS, CDR2 YYNGEE. The CDR3 spells CASSVTRAGELFF. The CDR3 DNA reads TGTGCCAGCAGCGTAACCAGGGCCGGGGAGCTGTTTTTT.

J is TRBJ1-2 and V is TRBV11-2; D is possibly TRBD1 (5 bases). Germline V lookup: CDR1 SGHAT, CDR2 FQNNGV. Trimming left V 5 bases short and J 6 bases short, with 16 bases between. The CDR3 length is 14 residues. The CDR3 sequence is CASSHRQNLNGYTF. DNA of the CDR3: TGTGCCAGCAGCCATCGACAGAACCTAAATGGCTACACCTTC.

The chain is built from TRBV13 and TRBJ2-5; 10 bases map to TRBD1. This CDR3 region has 15 residues. The trim removed 2 bases at V and 5 bases at J, leaving 5 bases unmatched. Germline V CDR1 and CDR2: PRHDT, FYEKMQ (reference sequence). The CDR3, as DNA: TGTGCCAGCAGCTTACGGGGGACAGGGGTGGAGACCCAGTACTTC. It encodes CASSLRGTGVETQYF.